This TCR beta chain was profiled in a study of blood T cell repertoires in COVID-19. Germline V gene lookup returns CDR1 LNHNV and CDR2 YYDKDF (reference sequence). V dropped 11 bases and J dropped 2 bases, with 15 bases sitting between them. CDR3 size: 13 residues. Here immunoSEQ multiplex PCR was the method, and the copy in TCRdb shows in-frame clones only, minus some. The sample consists of over 150,000 clones, around 83% of them appearing once. Sequenced sample: peripheral blood. The chain joins TRBV15 to TRBJ2-5; the D gene is possibly TRBD2 (6 bases). The receptor was isolated from a man in his fifties with active or convalescent COVID-19. The CDR3 DNA reads TGTGCCTCGCGGCGGGACGCACAAGAGACCCAGTACTTC. Protein sequence: CASRRDAQETQYF.